Detailed here is one T cell receptor beta chain. The sample is drawn from a study of blood T cell repertoires in COVID-19. At the level of the study: The United States, Italy and Spain provided the acute and convalescent COVID-19 samples.

The data were produced by immunoSEQ multiplex PCR, yet TCRdb's version contains in-frame clones alone and is incomplete. This sample carries 80,000 or so clones, 60% to 75% of them seen once, and the ten largest clones take 5% to 6%. The V gene lost 1 base and the J gene lost 4 bases, with 7 bases spanning the gap. Germline CDR1 SQVTM, CDR2 ANQGSEA. This CDR3 contains 12 residues. This receptor was taken from a middle-aged man with active or convalescent COVID-19. Material: peripheral blood. This chain connects TRBV29-1 to TRBJ2-5; D gene ambiguous. CDR3 sequence: CSVEVSRETQYF. The CDR3 DNA reads as TGCAGCGTTGAAGTATCCAGAGAGACCCAGTACTTC.